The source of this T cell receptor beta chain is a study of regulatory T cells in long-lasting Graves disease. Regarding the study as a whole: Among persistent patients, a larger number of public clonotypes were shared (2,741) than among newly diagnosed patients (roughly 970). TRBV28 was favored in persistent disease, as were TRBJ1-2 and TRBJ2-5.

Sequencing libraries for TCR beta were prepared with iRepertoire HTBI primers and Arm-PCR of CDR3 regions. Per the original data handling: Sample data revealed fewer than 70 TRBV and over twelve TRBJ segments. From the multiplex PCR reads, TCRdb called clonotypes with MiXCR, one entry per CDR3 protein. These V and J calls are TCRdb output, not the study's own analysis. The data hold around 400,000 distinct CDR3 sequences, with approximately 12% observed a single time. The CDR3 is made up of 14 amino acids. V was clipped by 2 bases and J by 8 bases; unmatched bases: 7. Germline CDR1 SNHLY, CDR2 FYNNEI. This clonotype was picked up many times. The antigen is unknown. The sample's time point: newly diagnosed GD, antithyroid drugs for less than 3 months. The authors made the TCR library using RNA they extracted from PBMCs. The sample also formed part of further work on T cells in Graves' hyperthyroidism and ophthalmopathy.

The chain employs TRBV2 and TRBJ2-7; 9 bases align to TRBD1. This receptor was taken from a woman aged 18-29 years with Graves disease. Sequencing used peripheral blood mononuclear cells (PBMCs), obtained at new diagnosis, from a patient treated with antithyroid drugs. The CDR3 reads CASSESEGTGQQYV. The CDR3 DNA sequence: TGTGCCAGCAGTGAATCTGAGGGGACAGGGCAGCAGTACGTC.